The source of this TCR beta chain is a study of CD8+ T cells in alopecia areata. Study overall: Patients received oral tofacitinib, 5 to 10 mg twice daily, for moderate-to-severe alopecia areata. The authors scored treated patients' severity by affected scalp percentage. Study-wide results and limits: Scalp data also include sequences from resident alphabeta T cells of normal skin. Shared TCR sequences were less clear between patients than in mice, possibly partly from HLA diversity.

Following extraction, RNA underwent reverse transcription to cDNA, which served as the sequencing template. TCRdb's table, derived via immunoSEQ multiplex PCR, lists solely in-frame clones and lacks some. The sample yields around 300,000 clones, 45% to 70% seen once. As concerns this clone: The antigen is unknown.

Noted treatment: oral pan-JAK inhibitor, 5-10 mg twice daily. V was clipped by 1 base and J by 1 base, with 4 bases between them. Germline CDR1 reads SGHTA; CDR2 reads FQGNSA. The CDR3 sequence is 13 residues long. The gene calls are TRBV7-2 and TRBJ1-2; D is unclear. The sample here was CD4+ T cells sorted from blood, taken between weeks 51 and 52, from a patient treated with tofacitinib. This TCR came from a human donor with alopecia areata. For the CDR3, the DNA is TGTGCCAGCAGCTTAGACAGTAACTATGGCTACACCTTC. Its protein is CASSLDSNYGYTF.